The 15 T cell receptor beta chains listed next were all sequenced from one sample in a study of beta chain features in type 1 diabetes. Expressed TCRB transcripts were sequenced because the isolated RNA had all been reverse transcribed beforehand. The method was immunoSEQ multiplex PCR; TCRdb's version includes in-frame clones alone and lacks a portion of them. The table shows about 450,000 clones, with about an eighth occurring only once. The material sequenced was naive CD4+ T cells from blood. The receptor set was obtained from a woman younger than 35 in good health.

This clone was observed a handful of times. The rearrangement uses TRBV6-4 and TRBJ1-6; perhaps TRBD1 as D (6 bases). Germline CDR1 is MRHNA and CDR2 is SNTAGT. V lost 4 bases and J 7 bases, leaving 11 bases between the germline ends. The CDR3 consists of 14 residues. The CDR3 region has the DNA TGTGCCAGCAGTGTGGGGGCGTCCAATTCACCCCTCCACTTT. It encodes CASSVGASNSPLHF.

The chain links TRBV29-1 to TRBJ1-1, with TRBD1 matching over 7 bases. The CDR3 has 15 amino acids. Per germline, CDR1 SQVTM and CDR2 ANQGSEA. The J segment lost 0 bases and the V segment lost 2 bases, leaving 6 bases of the junction unmatched. The CDR3 is CSVELRGQMNTEAFF. CDR3 coding DNA: TGCAGCGTTGAATTAAGGGGACAGATGAACACTGAAGCTTTCTTT.

The gene calls are TRBV7-3 and TRBJ2-1, with a possible D match to TRBD2 (5 bases). Per germline, CDR1 SGHTA and CDR2 FQGTGA. This CDR3 has 14 amino acids. With 5 bases removed from V and 6 bases from J, the gap between germline ends came to 14 bases. The CDR3 loop is CASSPSRWGNEQFF. In DNA, the CDR3 is TGTGCCAGCAGCCCTAGCCGTTGGGGCAATGAGCAGTTCTTC.

This clone has just a few counts. CDR3 in amino acids: CASSYSRTANTEAFF. CDR3 nucleotides: TGTGCCAGCAGTTACTCACGGACAGCGAACACTGAAGCTTTCTTT. V usage is TRBV6-5 and J usage is TRBJ1-1, with D tentatively TRBD1 (6 bases). The CDR3 totals 15 residues. Germline V gives CDR1 MNHEY, CDR2 SVGAGI. V was trimmed by 0 bases and J by 1 base, leaving 9 bases between them.

This clone appeared a few times. The chain carries TRBV14 and TRBJ2-3, with D tentatively TRBD2 (5 bases). Germline CDR1 and CDR2: SGHDN and FVKESK. The CDR3 loop spans 15 amino acids. Trimming took off 1 base at V and 0 bases at J, with 8 bases between the two ends. CDR3 in amino acids: CASSQVGISTDTQYF. The CDR3 DNA reads TGTGCCAGCAGCCAAGTCGGGATTAGCACAGATACGCAGTATTTT.

This clone has just a few counts. The same CDR3 can be traced to other DNA sequences in this sample. This chain uses TRBV18 with TRBJ2-7; 7 nucleotides agree with TRBD1. CDR3 size: 12 residues. V shed 3 bases and J 7 bases; nucleotides not matched to a gene: 3. Per germline, CDR1 KGHSH and CDR2 LQKENI. The CDR3 here is CASSPDRVEQYV. The CDR3 region has the DNA TGTGCCAGCTCACCCGACAGGGTTGAGCAGTACGTC.

This clone was observed a few times. The chain employs TRBV15 and TRBJ2-1; 12 bases map to TRBD2. The trim removed 0 bases at V and 8 bases at J, leaving 5 bases unmatched. The CDR3 contains 16 residues. Germline V gives CDR1 LNHNV, CDR2 YYDKDF (reference sequence). CDR3: CATSRDRTSGTYEQFF. DNA for the CDR3: TGTGCCACCAGCAGAGATCGGACTAGCGGGACCTATGAGCAGTTCTTC.

This clone has a handful of counts. The chain couples TRBV16 to TRBJ1-6; possible D gene TRBD1, 5 bases. CDR3 size: 12 residues. Germline values: CDR1 KGHSY, CDR2 FQNENV. V was shortened by 4 bases and J by 8 bases, with 6 bases between the two germline ends. The CDR3 region has the DNA TGTGCCAGCAGCCTCAGGGATTCACCCCTCCACTTT. It specifies CASSLRDSPLHF.

V and J are TRBV6-4 and TRBJ2-1; D not certain. Germline CDR1 MRHNA, CDR2 SNTAGT. This CDR3 comprises 15 residues. V was pared by 2 bases and J by 8 bases, with 16 bases between. The CDR3 spells CASSDLGSPIHEQFF. The CDR3 DNA follows: TGTGCCAGCAGTGACCTTGGAAGTCCTATCCATGAGCAGTTCTTC.

This clone appeared a few times. The V and J genes are TRBV9 and TRBJ1-1; no clear D gene. V gave up 2 bases and J gave up 4 bases, with 12 bases separating them. CDR1 and CDR2 (germline): SGDLS, YYNGEE. The CDR3 loop spans 14 amino acids. For the CDR3, the DNA is TGTGCCAGCAGCGTTAGTGGGAAGACCACTGAAGCTTTCTTT. This sequence encodes CASSVSGKTTEAFF.

The chain uses TRBV5-1 and TRBJ2-6, with unresolved D. CDR1 is SGHRS, CDR2 YFSETQ, per germline. The ends were cut back, 2 bases at V and 0 bases at J, with 6 bases in the middle. The CDR3 is 15 residues long. CDR3 protein: CASSFRSSGANVLTF. DNA of the CDR3: TGCGCCAGCAGCTTTCGGAGCTCTGGGGCCAACGTCCTGACTTTC.

This clone appeared a few times. The chain links TRBV29-1 to TRBJ2-7; possible D gene TRBD1, 5 bases. The V end was cut by 2 bases, the J end by 5 bases, with 16 bases between. The length of the CDR3 is 14 residues. Germline values: CDR1 SQVTM, CDR2 ANQGSEA. The CDR3 loop is CSVETGARWDEQYF. The CDR3 coding sequence is TGCAGCGTTGAAACAGGTGCGAGGTGGGACGAGCAGTACTTC.

There are a few counts of this clone. CDR3 sequence: CASRTSGANVLTF. In DNA form, the CDR3 reads TGTGCCAGCAGGACCTCTGGGGCCAACGTCCTGACTTTC. The genes are TRBV11-1 and TRBJ2-6; D is unclear. Germline CDR1 SGHAT, CDR2 FQDESV (reference sequence). With 6 bases removed from V and 0 bases from J, the gap between germline ends came to 3 bases. The CDR3 has 13 residues.

This clone has just a few counts. This chain joins TRBV7-3 and TRBJ2-7; 8 bases map to TRBD2. The CDR3 is 12 amino acids. CDR1 is SGHTA, CDR2 FQGTGA, per germline. V shed 5 bases and J 4 bases; nucleotides not matched to a gene: 1. The CDR3 spells CASSREGYEQYV. CDR3 bases: TGTGCCAGCAGCCGGGAGGGGTACGAGCAGTACGTC.

In this sample, this clone turned up a few times. The chain uses TRBV7-9 and TRBJ1-2; the D gene is possibly TRBD1 (6 bases). Germline assignment: CDR1 SEHNR and CDR2 FQNEAQ (reference sequence). The length of the CDR3 is 18 residues. V was pared by 3 bases and J by 8 bases, with 28 bases between. CDR3 sequence reads: CASSFGSVGDGGRRGYTF. DNA for the CDR3: TGTGCCAGCAGCTTCGGTTCCGTCGGAGATGGGGGCCGTCGAGGCTACACCTTC.